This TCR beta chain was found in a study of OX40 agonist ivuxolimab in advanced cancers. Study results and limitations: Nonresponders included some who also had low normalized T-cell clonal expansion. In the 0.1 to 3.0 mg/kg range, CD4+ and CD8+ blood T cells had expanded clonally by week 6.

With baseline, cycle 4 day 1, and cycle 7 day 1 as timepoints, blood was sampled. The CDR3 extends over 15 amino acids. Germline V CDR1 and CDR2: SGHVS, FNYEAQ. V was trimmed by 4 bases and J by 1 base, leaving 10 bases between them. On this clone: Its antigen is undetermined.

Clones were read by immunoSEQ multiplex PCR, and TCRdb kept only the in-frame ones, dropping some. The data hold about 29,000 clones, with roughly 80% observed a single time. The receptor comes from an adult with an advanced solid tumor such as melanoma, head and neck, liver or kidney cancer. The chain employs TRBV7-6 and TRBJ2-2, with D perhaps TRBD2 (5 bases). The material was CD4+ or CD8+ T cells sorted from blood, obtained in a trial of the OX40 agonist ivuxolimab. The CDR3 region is CASSWGSGNTGELFF. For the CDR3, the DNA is TGTGCCAGCAGCTGGGGAAGCGGGAACACCGGGGAGCTGTTTTTT.